The 15 T cell receptor beta chains in this list originate from one sample, sequenced in a study of monozygotic twins with inflammatory bowel disease (dated by TCRdb to the late 2010s). The method was 5' RACE. Sequenced using an Illumina HiSeq 2500. The reads went through TCRdb reprocessing, and each CDR3 protein sequence gets one entry with no DNA. The table of this sample itemizes about 210,000 distinct CDR3 sequences. The ten largest clones take up around 1.5% of the sample. Sequencing was performed on blood. These receptors came from a human donor with ulcerative colitis or Crohn's disease, or a healthy co-twin of an affected twin (not recorded which).

This chain connects TRBV7-9 to TRBJ1-2; TCRdb reports TRBD1, a call that lacks DNA to check it against. CDR1 is SEHNR, CDR2 FQNEAQ, per germline (reference sequence). This CDR3 is 15 amino acids long. The CDR3 loop reads CASSLTGTGAYGYTF.

The CDR3 reads CASIPRQGTSYEQYF. This chain links TRBV7-9 with TRBJ2-7; with no DNA, the TCRdb D assignment of TRBD1 cannot be verified. The CDR3 has 15 amino acids. Germline values: CDR1 SEHNR, CDR2 FQNEAQ (reference sequence).

The J gene is TRBJ2-6, the V gene TRBV20-1. The CDR3 is 14 residues long. Germline lookup yields CDR1 DFQATT and CDR2 SNEGSKA (reference sequence). CDR3 amino acids: CSATESSGANVLTF.

This chain uses TRBV6-5 with TRBJ2-5; TCRdb's D call, TRBD2, is unchecked because there is no DNA. This CDR3 has 15 residues. Germline CDR1 is MNHEY and CDR2 is SVGAGI. This chain's CDR3 is CASSYSGTSGETQYF.

The chain employs TRBV5-1 and TRBJ2-5; TCRdb's assignment of TRBD1 cannot be checked, as there is no DNA. Germline V gene data show CDR1 as SGHRS and CDR2 as YFSETQ. The CDR3 has 15 residues. The CDR3: CASSLGGQIQETQYF. Variable domain in full (rest from reference TRBV5-1 and TRBJ2-5): KAGVTQTPRYLIKTRGQQVTLSCSPISGHRSVSWYQQTPGQGLQFLFEYFSETQRNKGNFPGRFSGRQFSNSRSEMNVSTLELGDSALYLCASSLGGQIQETQYFGPGTRLLVL.

V gene TRBV5-1 combines with J gene TRBJ1-2; without DNA, the TCRdb call of TRBD1 cannot be checked. CDR1 and CDR2 (germline): SGHRS, YFSETQ. This CDR3 region has 13 residues. The CDR3: CASSFGGNYGYTF.

V and J are TRBV5-6 and TRBJ1-4. This CDR3 comprises 15 residues. Looked up from germline, CDR1 is SGHDT and CDR2 is YYEEEE. The CDR3: CASSLYGVLNEKLFF.

J is TRBJ1-5 and V is TRBV15. CDR3 size: 15 residues. In germline, CDR1 is LNHNV, CDR2 YYDKDF (reference sequence). The CDR3 protein is CATSSDSGFNQPQHF.

This sequence joins TRBV5-6 and TRBJ2-4; TCRdb lists TRBD1, though no DNA is available to test this call. Germline CDR1 and CDR2: SGHDT and YYEEEE. The CDR3 is 17 amino acids. CDR3 loop: CASSPGASSIAKNIQYF. The whole variable domain, remainder taken from reference TRBV5-6 and TRBJ2-4, is DAGVTQSPTHLIKTRGQQVTLRCSPKSGHDTVSWYQQALGQGPQFIFQYYEEEERQRGNFPDRFSGHQFPNYSSELNVNALLLGDSALYLCASSPGASSIAKNIQYFGAGTRLSVL.

The chain carries TRBV5-1 and TRBJ1-2; TCRdb's D call, TRBD1, is unchecked because there is no DNA. The CDR3 has 13 amino acids. The germline V gene encodes CDR1 SGHRS and CDR2 YFSETQ. CDR3 sequence: CASSYGSGDGYTF.

The rearrangement uses TRBV5-5 and TRBJ1-5; TCRdb proposes TRBD1, but this gene call is untestable without DNA. The CDR3 contains 18 residues. CDR1 and CDR2 (germline): SGHKS, YYEKEE (reference sequence). The CDR3 here is CASSLFRDGTRSNQPQHF.

The V gene is TRBV7-9, the J gene TRBJ1-6; the TRBD1 assignment by TCRdb is unverifiable without DNA. In germline, CDR1 is SEHNR, CDR2 FQNEAQ (reference sequence). The CDR3 sequence is 15 residues long. CDR3 loop: CASSRPGLGNSPLHF. Full variable domain (rest looked up from reference TRBV7-9 and TRBJ1-6): DTGVSQNPRHKITKRGQNVTFRCDPISEHNRLYWYRQTLGQGPEFLTYFQNEAQLEKSRLLSDRFSAERPKGSFSTLEIQRTEQGDSAMYLCASSRPGLGNSPLHFGNGTRLTVT.

This sequence joins TRBV11-1 and TRBJ2-1; TCRdb lists TRBD2, though no DNA is available to test this call. The germline V gene encodes CDR1 SGHAT and CDR2 FQDESV (reference sequence). CDR3 length equals 15 residues. The CDR3 sequence: CASSLARGSGNEQFF.

This chain connects TRBV5-1 to TRBJ2-4; the TRBD1 assignment by TCRdb is unverifiable without DNA. CDR1 is SGHRS, CDR2 YFSETQ, per germline. This CDR3 has 15 amino acids. Here the CDR3 reads CASSATGGQENIQYF.

The chain recombines TRBV5-5 with TRBJ2-1; TCRdb selects TRBD2, and the lack of DNA leaves this call unchecked. The CDR3 covers 14 residues. The germline gives CDR1 SGHKS, CDR2 YYEKEE (reference sequence). The CDR3 is CASSLNRALPEQFF.